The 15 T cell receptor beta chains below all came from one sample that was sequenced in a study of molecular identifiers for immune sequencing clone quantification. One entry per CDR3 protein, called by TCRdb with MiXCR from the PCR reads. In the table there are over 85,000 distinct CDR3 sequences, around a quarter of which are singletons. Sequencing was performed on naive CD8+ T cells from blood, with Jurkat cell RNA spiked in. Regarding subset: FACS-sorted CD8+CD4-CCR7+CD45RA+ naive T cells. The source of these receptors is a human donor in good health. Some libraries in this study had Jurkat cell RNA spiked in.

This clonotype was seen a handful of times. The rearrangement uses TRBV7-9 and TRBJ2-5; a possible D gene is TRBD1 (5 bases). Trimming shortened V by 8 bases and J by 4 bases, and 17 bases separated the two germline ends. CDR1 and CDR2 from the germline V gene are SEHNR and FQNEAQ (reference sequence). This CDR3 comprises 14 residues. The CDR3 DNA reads TGTGCCAGCCATCCCGCAGGGCGTGGAGAGACCCAGTACTTC. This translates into CASHPAGRGETQYF.

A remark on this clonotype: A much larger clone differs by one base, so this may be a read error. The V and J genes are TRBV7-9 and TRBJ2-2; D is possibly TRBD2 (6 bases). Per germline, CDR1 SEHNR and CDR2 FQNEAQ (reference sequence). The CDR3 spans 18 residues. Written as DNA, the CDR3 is TGTGCCAGCAGCACCGAGGGACTTTACCACGCGAACCCCGGGGAGCTGTTTTTT. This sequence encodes CASSTEGLYHANPGELFF.

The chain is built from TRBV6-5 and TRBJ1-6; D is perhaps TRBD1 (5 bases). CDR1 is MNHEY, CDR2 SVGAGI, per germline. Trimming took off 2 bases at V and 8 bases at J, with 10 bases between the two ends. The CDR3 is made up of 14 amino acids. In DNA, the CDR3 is TGTGCCAGCAGTTACAGGGGATTTTATTCACCCCTCCACTTT. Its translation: CASSYRGFYSPLHF.

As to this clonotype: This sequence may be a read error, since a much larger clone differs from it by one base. The CDR3 is CVSSLGGPSTGVWPQHF. The CDR3 nucleotides read TGTGTCAGCAGCTTAGGGGGACCGTCAACGGGGGTCTGGCCCCAGCATTTT. This sequence joins TRBV13 and TRBJ1-5, with a weak D call TRBD1 (6 bases). The CDR3 contains 17 residues. CDR1 is PRHDT, CDR2 FYEKMQ, per germline (reference sequence).

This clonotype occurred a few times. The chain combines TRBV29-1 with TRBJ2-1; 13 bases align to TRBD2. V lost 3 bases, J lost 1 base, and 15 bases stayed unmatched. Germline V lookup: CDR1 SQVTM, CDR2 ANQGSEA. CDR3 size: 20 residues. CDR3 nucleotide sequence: TGCAGCGTTGAGTATACCGGGACTAGCGGGGATCGACTTTCCTACAATGAGCAGTTCTTC. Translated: CSVEYTGTSGDRLSYNEQFF.

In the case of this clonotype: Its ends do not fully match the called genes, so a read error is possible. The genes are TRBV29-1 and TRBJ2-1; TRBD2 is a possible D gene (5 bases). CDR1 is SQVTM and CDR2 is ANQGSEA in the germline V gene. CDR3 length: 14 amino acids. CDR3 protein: CSVEDFTSSGEQLF. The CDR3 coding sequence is TGCAGCGTTGAGGACTTCACTAGTTCGGGTGAGCAGCTCTTC.

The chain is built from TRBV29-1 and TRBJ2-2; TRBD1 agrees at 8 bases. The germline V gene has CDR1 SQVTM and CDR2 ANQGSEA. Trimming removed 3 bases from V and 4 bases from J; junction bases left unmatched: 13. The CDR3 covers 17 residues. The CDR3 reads CSVEGTSDRGATGELFF. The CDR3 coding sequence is TGCAGCGTTGAGGGCACCTCAGACAGGGGTGCCACCGGGGAGCTGTTTTTT.

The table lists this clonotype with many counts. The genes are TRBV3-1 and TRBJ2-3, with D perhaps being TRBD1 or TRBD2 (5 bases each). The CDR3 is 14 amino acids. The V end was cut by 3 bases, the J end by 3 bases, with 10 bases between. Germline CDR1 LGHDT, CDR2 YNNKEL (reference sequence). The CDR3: CASSQAGRTDTQYF. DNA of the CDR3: TGTGCCAGCAGCCAGGCAGGGAGAACAGATACGCAGTATTTT.

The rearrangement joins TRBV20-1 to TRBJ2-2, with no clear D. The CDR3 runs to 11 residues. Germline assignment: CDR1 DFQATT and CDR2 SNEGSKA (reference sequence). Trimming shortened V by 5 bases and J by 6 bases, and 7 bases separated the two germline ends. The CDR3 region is CSAESAGELFF. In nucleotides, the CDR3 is TGCAGTGCTGAGAGCGCCGGGGAGCTGTTTTTT.

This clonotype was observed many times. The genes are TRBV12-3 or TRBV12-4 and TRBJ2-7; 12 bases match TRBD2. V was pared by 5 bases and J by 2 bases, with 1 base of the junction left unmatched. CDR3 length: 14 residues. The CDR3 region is CASSTSGGPYEQYF. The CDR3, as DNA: TGTGCCAGCAGTACTAGCGGGGGGCCCTACGAGCAGTACTTC.

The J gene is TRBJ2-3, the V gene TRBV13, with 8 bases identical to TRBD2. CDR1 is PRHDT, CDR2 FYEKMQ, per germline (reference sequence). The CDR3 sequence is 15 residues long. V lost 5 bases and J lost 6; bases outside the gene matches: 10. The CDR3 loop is CASSSRGLGSDTQYF. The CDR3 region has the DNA TGTGCCAGCAGCAGCAGGGGACTAGGTTCCGATACGCAGTATTTT.

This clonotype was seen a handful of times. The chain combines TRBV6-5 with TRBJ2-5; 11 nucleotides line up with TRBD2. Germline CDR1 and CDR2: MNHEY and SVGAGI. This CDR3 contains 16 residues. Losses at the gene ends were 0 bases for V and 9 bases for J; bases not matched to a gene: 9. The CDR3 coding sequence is TGTGCCAGCAGTTACTCGAGTCCTAGCGGGGGGCTCCCCCAGTACTTC. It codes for CASSYSSPSGGLPQYF.

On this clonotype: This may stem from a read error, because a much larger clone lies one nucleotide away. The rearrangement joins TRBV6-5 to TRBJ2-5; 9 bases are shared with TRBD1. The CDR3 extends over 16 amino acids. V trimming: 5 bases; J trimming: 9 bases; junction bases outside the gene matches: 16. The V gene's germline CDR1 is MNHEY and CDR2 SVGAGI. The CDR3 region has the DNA TGTGCCAGCAGTGTCGCCGGGACAGGGAGCCACGGGGCCCAGTACTTC. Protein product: CASSVAGTGSHGAQYF.

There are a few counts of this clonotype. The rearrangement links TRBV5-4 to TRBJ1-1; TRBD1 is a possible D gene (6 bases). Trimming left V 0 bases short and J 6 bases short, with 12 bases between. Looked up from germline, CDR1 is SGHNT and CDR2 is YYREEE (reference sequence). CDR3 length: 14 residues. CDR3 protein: CASSLEQGRPEAFF. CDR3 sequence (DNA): TGTGCCAGCAGCTTGGAACAGGGCCGCCCTGAAGCTTTCTTT.

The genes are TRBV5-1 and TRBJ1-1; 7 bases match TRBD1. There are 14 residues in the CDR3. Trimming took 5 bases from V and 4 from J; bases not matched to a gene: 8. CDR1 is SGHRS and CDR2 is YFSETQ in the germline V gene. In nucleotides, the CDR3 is TGCGCCAGCAGTTCGGGGACAGTGAGCACTGAAGCTTTCTTT. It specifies CASSSGTVSTEAFF.